Listed below are T cell receptor beta chains from one sample, sequenced in a study of blood T cell repertoires in COVID-19. Sequencing used immunoSEQ multiplex PCR; TCRdb keeps in-frame clones, though not all of them. The data hold some 60,000 clones, with around 85% observed a single time. The sequencing sample was made of peripheral blood. The receptor source for this set is a human donor in a cohort sampled during active COVID-19. Each CDR3 is given with its conserved first and last residue. The D gene is left open where the match is weak. Expanded clones are given a class, and other clones once, few, many or no size at all.

V: TRBV4-1
D: .
size: .
J: TRBJ2-1
CDR3: CASSQGSGGSYNEQFF
DNA: TGCGCCAGCAGCCAGGGGAGCGGTGGCTCCTACAATGAGCAGTTCTTC

V: TRBV5-8
D: TRBD2
size: .
J: TRBJ2-1
CDR3: CASSLGLAGALSSYNEQFF
DNA: TGTGCCAGCAGCCTCGGACTAGCGGGGGCTCTGAGCTCCTACAATGAGCAGTTCTTC

V: TRBV5-1
D: TRBD1
size: .
J: TRBJ1-6
CDR3: CASSPSSDREYNSPLHF
DNA: TGCGCCAGCAGCCCCTCTTCGGACAGGGAATACAATTCACCCCTCCACTTT

V: TRBV29-1
D: .
size: once
J: TRBJ2-3
CDR3: CSVARGSETDTQYF
DNA: TGCAGCGTTGCAAGGGGCTCGGAAACAGATACGCAGTATTTT

V: TRBV2
D: .
size: .
J: TRBJ1-5
CDR3: CASSETRDNQPQHF
DNA: TGTGCCAGCAGTGAAACCAGGGACAATCAGCCCCAGCATTTT

V: TRBV10-3
D: .
size: .
J: TRBJ2-1
CDR3: CAISESSPWSSYNEQFF
DNA: TGTGCCATCAGTGAGTCATCACCCTGGAGCTCCTACAATGAGCAGTTCTTC

V: TRBV18
D: TRBD1
size: .
J: TRBJ1-1
CDR3: CASSPTGDTEAFF
DNA: TGTGCCAGCTCACCGACAGGGGACACTGAAGCTTTCTTT

V: TRBV11-2
D: TRBD1
size: .
J: TRBJ1-6
CDR3: CASSTRTGSSPLHF
DNA: TGTGCCAGCAGCACAAGGACAGGGAGTTCACCCCTCCACTTT

V: TRBV9
D: TRBD1
size: .
J: TRBJ1-1
CDR3: CASRPGQANTEAFF
DNA: TGTGCCAGCAGACCGGGACAGGCGAACACTGAAGCTTTCTTT

V: TRBV25-1
D: TRBD1
size: .
J: TRBJ2-7
CDR3: CASIGTGRPSYEQYF
DNA: TGTGCCAGCATTGGGACAGGGAGGCCCTCCTACGAGCAGTACTTC

V: TRBV7-2
D: .
size: .
J: TRBJ2-3
CDR3: CASSLQGSTDTQYF
DNA: TGTGCCAGCAGCTTACAGGGGAGCACAGATACGCAGTATTTT

V: TRBV2
D: .
size: .
J: TRBJ1-1
CDR3: CASTMGPGNTEAFF
DNA: TGTGCCAGCACCATGGGGCCAGGGAACACTGAAGCTTTCTTT

V: TRBV3-1/TRBV3-2
D: .
size: once
J: TRBJ2-1
CDR3: CASSQGGRAGEQFF
DNA: TGTGCCAGCAGCCAAGGTGGCAGGGCAGGTGAGCAGTTCTTC

V: TRBV7-9
D: TRBD1
size: .
J: TRBJ1-3
CDR3: CASSGQDRMTGNTIYF
DNA: TGTGCCAGCAGCGGGCAGGACAGGATGACTGGAAACACCATATATTTT

V: TRBV30
D: .
size: .
J: TRBJ1-2
CDR3: CAWSRVSDYGYTF
DNA: TGTGCCTGGAGCAGGGTATCGGACTATGGCTACACCTTC

V: TRBV7-2
D: TRBD1
size: few
J: TRBJ1-5
CDR3: CASSPTGDGNQPQHF
DNA: TGTGCCAGCAGCCCAACAGGGGATGGCAATCAGCCCCAGCATTTT

V: TRBV3-1/TRBV3-2
D: .
size: .
J: TRBJ2-4
CDR3: CASSQRVAKNIQYF
DNA: TGTGCCAGCAGCCAACGAGTAGCCAAAAACATTCAGTACTTC

V: TRBV6-2/TRBV6-3
D: .
size: few
J: TRBJ2-7
CDR3: CASSPTLGRGYEQYF
DNA: TGTGCCAGCAGCCCCACCCTGGGCAGGGGCTACGAGCAGTACTTC

V: TRBV20-1
D: .
size: few
J: TRBJ1-5
CDR3: CSASPGHSAGNQPQHF
DNA: TGCAGTGCTAGTCCGGGACACTCGGCCGGCAATCAGCCCCAGCATTTT

V: TRBV4-3
D: TRBD2
size: .
J: TRBJ2-5
CDR3: CASSQSGTSGAETQYF
DNA: TGCGCCAGCAGCCAATCCGGGACTAGCGGGGCCGAGACCCAGTACTTC

V: TRBV18
D: .
size: .
J: TRBJ1-1
CDR3: CASSPQEGEAFF
DNA: TGTGCCAGCTCACCCCAAGAGGGTGAAGCTTTCTTT

V: TRBV10-3
D: .
size: .
J: TRBJ2-3
CDR3: CAISERSTDTQYF
DNA: TGTGCCATCAGTGAGCGTAGCACAGATACGCAGTATTTT

V: TRBV14
D: .
size: .
J: TRBJ2-1
CDR3: CASSQAGGQTEQFF
DNA: TGTGCCAGCAGCCAAGCCGGGGGACAGACTGAACAGTTCTTC

V: TRBV7-2
D: .
size: .
J: TRBJ2-7
CDR3: CASSLEQGRYEQYF
DNA: TGTGCCAGCAGCTTAGAACAGGGCCGATACGAGCAGTACTTC

V: TRBV7-6
D: TRBD2
size: .
J: TRBJ2-5
CDR3: CASSPRGGPKETQYF
DNA: TGTGCCAGCAGCCCGCGGGGGGGGCCTAAAGAGACCCAGTACTTC

V: TRBV7-9
D: .
size: .
J: TRBJ1-1
CDR3: CASSLGLGGGIEAFF
DNA: TGTGCCAGCAGCTTGGGCCTGGGCGGGGGCATTGAAGCTTTCTTT

V: TRBV6-6
D: TRBD1
size: once
J: TRBJ1-2
CDR3: CASSHALLGTGGSVYHYGYTF
DNA: TGTGCCAGCAGTCACGCCCTCCTCGGGACAGGGGGTTCGGTTTATCACTATGGCTACACCTTC

V: TRBV7-9
D: .
size: .
J: TRBJ1-2
CDR3: CASSLGQFHGYTF
DNA: TGTGCCAGCAGCTTAGGTCAGTTCCATGGCTACACCTTC

V: TRBV9
D: TRBD1
size: .
J: TRBJ2-3
CDR3: CASSVGQGYADTQYF
DNA: TGTGCCAGCAGCGTAGGACAGGGCTATGCAGATACGCAGTATTTT

V: TRBV28
D: .
size: .
J: TRBJ2-2
CDR3: CASSSNTGELFF
DNA: TGTGCCAGCAGTTCTAACACCGGGGAGCTGTTTTTT

V: TRBV19
D: .
size: once
J: TRBJ1-2
CDR3: CASAATIYGYTF
DNA: TGTGCCAGTGCGGCGACTATCTATGGCTACACCTTC

V: TRBV18
D: TRBD1
size: once
J: TRBJ1-1
CDR3: CASRQGNTEAFF
DNA: TGTGCCAGCCGACAGGGGAACACTGAAGCTTTCTTT

V: TRBV27
D: TRBD1
size: .
J: TRBJ1-4
CDR3: CAKAGTGLDLLYEKLFF
DNA: TGTGCCAAAGCCGGGACAGGGCTAGATTTGTTGTATGAAAAACTGTTTTTT

V: TRBV14
D: TRBD2
size: .
J: TRBJ2-2
CDR3: CASSQDRLAPEVHGELFF
DNA: TGTGCCAGCAGCCAAGACAGACTAGCCCCGGAGGTTCACGGGGAGCTGTTTTTT

V: TRBV7-9
D: TRBD1
size: .
J: TRBJ1-5
CDR3: CASSQGQGKTYSNQPQHF
DNA: TGTGCCAGCAGCCAAGGACAGGGGAAAACTTATAGCAATCAGCCCCAGCATTTT

V: TRBV19
D: .
size: .
J: TRBJ1-2
CDR3: CASSMPPEIYGYTF
DNA: TGTGCCAGTAGTATGCCTCCAGAAATCTATGGCTACACCTTC

V: TRBV29-1
D: TRBD1
size: .
J: TRBJ1-3
CDR3: CSVAGQGRNTIYF
DNA: TGCAGCGTCGCCGGACAGGGTAGAAACACCATATATTTT

V: TRBV7-9
D: .
size: .
J: TRBJ1-3
CDR3: CASSFSGAGNTIYF
DNA: TGTGCCAGCAGCTTCTCAGGGGCTGGAAACACCATATATTTT